These 22 T cell receptor beta chains were sequenced from one sample in a study of T cell repertoires in cytomegalovirus infection. TCRdb recomputed calls from the reads with MiXCR, one row per CDR3 protein. The sample has about 830,000 distinct CDR3 sequences; approximately 29% are singletons. Their cognate antigens are unknown. The sample consisted of cultured CD8+ T cells from PBMCs, taken from culture after CMV antigen stimulation. These receptors came from a human donor in good health (CMV status not recorded). Some clones in this sample may be carry-over from other donors' samples.

The chain uses TRBV6-1 and TRBJ1-5; 11 bases fit TRBD1. Germline loops: CDR1 MNHNS, CDR2 SASEGT. This CDR3 spans 16 amino acids. V was clipped by 3 bases and J by 5 bases; unmatched bases: 6. The chain's CDR3 is CASSDLDRGLYQPQHF. The CDR3 coding sequence is TGTGCCAGCAGTGACTTGGACAGGGGGCTTTATCAGCCCCAGCATTTT.

The chain combines TRBV12-3 or TRBV12-4 with TRBJ2-1, with 12 bases identical to TRBD2. V was pared by 6 bases and J by 10 bases, with 13 bases of the junction left unmatched. The length of the CDR3 is 16 residues. The chain's CDR3 is CASSPSRLAGGKEQFF. CDR3 coding DNA: TGTGCCAGCAGCCCATCCCGTCTAGCGGGGGGGAAAGAGCAGTTCTTC.

This clonotype was recorded a few times. The chain combines TRBV13 with TRBJ2-1, with D perhaps TRBD1 or TRBD2 (6 bases each). This CDR3 spans 16 amino acids. The germline CDR1 and CDR2 sequences are PRHDT and FYEKMQ (reference sequence). Trimming took 5 bases from V and 1 from J, leaving 15 bases between them. The CDR3 coding sequence is TGTGCCAGCAGCCCGCCGAAGGGGGGATCCTACAATGAGCAGTTCTTC. It is translated as CASSPPKGGSYNEQFF.

This clonotype was counted a few times. The V call is TRBV27, the J call TRBJ2-7; the D gene could be TRBD1 or TRBD2 (5 bases each). CDR1 and CDR2 from the germline V gene are MNHEY and SMNVEV (reference sequence). Between the trimmed V and J ends, which lost 4 bases and 6 bases, there was a span of 19 bases. This CDR3 comprises 15 residues. The DNA for the CDR3 is TGTGCCAGCAGTTCGGGCCGCCGGGACGTACCCGAGCAGTACTTC. Translated: CASSSGRRDVPEQYF.

This clonotype was seen a handful of times. The rearrangement links TRBV11-1 to TRBJ2-7; either TRBD1 or TRBD2 may supply D (5 bases each). The CDR3 consists of 15 residues. CDR1 is SGHAT and CDR2 is FQDESV in the germline V gene (reference sequence). V lost 5 bases and J 7 bases, leaving 21 bases between the germline ends. The CDR3 DNA sequence: TGTGCCAGCAGCAAAACCCGGGACGGCGGGCGTGAGCAGTACGTC. Translated, it gives CASSKTRDGGREQYV.

The chain employs TRBV9 and TRBJ2-5; TRBD1 might be the D (6 bases). Per the germline V gene, CDR1 is SGDLS and CDR2 is YYNGEE. The CDR3 runs to 14 residues. V lost 0 bases to trimming and J lost 2 bases, with 8 bases between them. DNA of the CDR3: TGTGCCAGCAGCGTAGGAGGACAGCAAGAGACCCAGTACTTC. Protein: CASSVGGQQETQYF.

The chain has TRBV27 and TRBJ1-6, with D maybe TRBD1 (6 bases). Germline lookup yields CDR1 MNHEY and CDR2 SMNVEV (reference sequence). CDR3 length: 18 residues. Between the trimmed V and J ends, which lost 4 bases and 0 bases, there was a span of 16 bases. The CDR3 is CASSSLTGPLSYNSPLHF. In DNA, the CDR3 is TGTGCCAGCAGTTCCCTAACAGGGCCGCTCTCCTATAATTCACCCCTCCACTTT.

The V and J genes are TRBV19 and TRBJ2-1, with D possibly matching TRBD2 (5 bases). Trimming cost V 2 bases and J 4 bases, with 12 bases left between them. Germline V gene sequence: CDR1 LNHDA, CDR2 SQIVND (reference sequence). The CDR3 length is 15 residues. The DNA of the CDR3 is TGTGCCAGTAGTATAACAAGCGGAATATACAATGAGCAGTTCTTC. Its translation is CASSITSGIYNEQFF.

The sample holds many counts of this clonotype. The chain links TRBV7-6 to TRBJ2-2; D is uncertain. This CDR3 comprises 13 residues. Per the germline V gene, CDR1 is SGHVS and CDR2 is FNYEAQ. V lost 5 bases to trimming and J lost 6 bases, with 10 bases between them. CDR3 nucleotides: TGTGCCAGCAGCCACCTGGAGTCCGGGGAGCTGTTTTTT. It codes for CASSHLESGELFF. The full variable domain, completed using reference TRBV7-6 and TRBJ2-2, is GAGVSQSPRYKVTKRGQDVALRCDPISGHVSLYWYRQALGQGPEFLTYFNYEAQQDKSGLPNDRFSAERPEGSISTLTIQRTEQRDSAMYRCASSHLESGELFFGEGSRLTVL.

The V gene is TRBV12-3 or TRBV12-4, the J gene TRBJ2-1; TRBD2 might be the D (6 bases). V shed 4 bases and J shed 8 bases, with 18 bases lying between them. This CDR3 comprises 15 residues. CDR3 in DNA: TGTGCCAGCAGTTCCCCGGGCGGGGTTTGGGATGAGCAGTTCTTC. This encodes CASSSPGGVWDEQFF.

This clonotype was detected many times. The chain recombines TRBV12-3 or TRBV12-4 with TRBJ1-1; unclear D gene. With 8 bases removed from V and 0 bases from J, the gap between germline ends came to 10 bases. The CDR3 runs to 13 residues. The CDR3 reads CASGLSLNTEAFF. CDR3 coding DNA: TGTGCCAGCGGGCTCAGCCTGAACACTGAAGCTTTCTTT.

Concerning this clonotype itself: A junction end diverges from the germline sequence, so it may reflect a read error. The chain employs TRBV6-1 and TRBJ2-3; tentatively, D is TRBD2 (5 bases). Looked up from germline, CDR1 is MNHNS and CDR2 is SASEGT. The CDR3 totals 15 residues. The chain's CDR3 is CASSEVGSSTDPQYF. CDR3 sequence (DNA): TGTGCCAGCAGTGAGGTGGGGTCTAGCACAGATCCGCAGTATTTT.

The V call is TRBV7-9, the J call TRBJ1-4, with TRBD1 matching over 8 bases. Germline CDR1 reads SEHNR; CDR2 reads FQNEAQ (reference sequence). J gave up 7 bases and V 5 bases, and 0 bases lay outside the gene matches. The CDR3 totals 12 residues. The CDR3 loop is CASSQGAEKLFF. The CDR3 DNA reads TGTGCCAGCAGCCAGGGGGCTGAAAAACTGTTTTTT.

This clonotype was detected ten times or more. The chain joins TRBV7-2 to TRBJ1-3; 7 bases match TRBD1. The CDR3 is 17 amino acids. The germline V gene has CDR1 SGHTA and CDR2 FQGNSA. The ends lost 6 bases at V and 5 bases at J; junction bases unmatched: 16. The CDR3 reads CASSRGTELQWRNTIYF. For the CDR3, the DNA is TGTGCCAGCAGTCGCGGGACAGAGCTCCAGTGGCGAAACACCATATATTTT.

This clonotype showed up just a few times. The chain employs TRBV28 and TRBJ2-7; D possibly matches TRBD1 or TRBD2 (5 bases each). The CDR3 runs to 14 residues. Germline CDR1 is MDHEN and CDR2 is SYDVKM. Trimming took off 2 bases at V and 4 bases at J, with 12 bases between the two ends. CDR3: CASSLPGAGYEQYV. The CDR3 bases are TGTGCCAGCAGTTTACCCGGGGCGGGTTACGAGCAGTACGTC.

The chain combines TRBV9 with TRBJ2-3, with D perhaps TRBD2 (7 bases). Trimming stripped 0 bases from V and 2 bases from J, with 13 bases between. CDR1 SGDLS and CDR2 YYNGEE come from the germline V gene. There are 16 residues in the CDR3. CDR3 amino acids: CASSVEGGGLTDTQYF. In nucleotides, the CDR3 is TGTGCCAGCAGCGTAGAAGGGGGGGGGCTCACAGATACGCAGTATTTT.

The rearrangement links TRBV19 to TRBJ1-2; D is ambiguous. Germline CDR1 reads LNHDA; CDR2 reads SQIVND (reference sequence). Trimming shortened V by 7 bases and J by 1 base, and 10 bases separated the two germline ends. The CDR3 is made up of 13 amino acids. CDR3: CASTHRLNYGYTF. Written as DNA, the CDR3 is TGTGCCAGTACCCACAGACTTAACTATGGCTACACCTTC.

The chain couples TRBV20-1 to TRBJ2-1; possible D gene TRBD2, 6 bases. Trimming shortened V by 5 bases and J by 7 bases, and 21 bases separated the two germline ends. The CDR3 is 15 residues long. Germline V gene sequence: CDR1 DFQATT, CDR2 SNEGSKA (reference sequence). For the CDR3, the DNA is TGCAGTGCTCCTGGGGACTTTCTAGGAGAGAATGAGCAGTTCTTC. This gives the protein CSAPGDFLGENEQFF.

This chain connects TRBV7-6 to TRBJ1-3; no clear D. Trimming shortened V by 2 bases and J by 1 base, and 6 bases separated the two germline ends. The CDR3 extends over 14 amino acids. The V gene's germline CDR1 is SGHVS and CDR2 FNYEAQ. As DNA, the CDR3 is TGTGCCAGCAGCTTATCGGATTCTGGAAACACCATATATTTT. Its translation: CASSLSDSGNTIYF.

This clonotype showed up just a few times. The chain carries TRBV6-2 or TRBV6-3 and TRBJ2-5; 10 nucleotides align to TRBD1. The CDR3 length is 13 residues. Germline CDR1 is MNHEY and CDR2 is SVGEGT. The trim removed 4 bases at V and 9 bases at J, leaving 5 bases unmatched. CDR3 sequence (DNA): TGTGCCAGCAGTTCGGGACAGGGGATCGCCCAGTACTTC. Its protein is CASSSGQGIAQYF.

This clonotype has only a few counts. V usage is TRBV6-2 or TRBV6-3 and J usage is TRBJ1-6; D remains ambiguous. The germline gives CDR1 MNHEY, CDR2 SVGEGT. V was cut by 0 bases and J by 9 bases, with 6 bases left in between. The CDR3 runs to 13 residues. CDR3 residues: CASSYSGISPLHF. In DNA, the CDR3 is TGTGCCAGCAGTTACTCGGGTATTTCACCCCTCCACTTT.

V usage is TRBV12-3 or TRBV12-4 and J usage is TRBJ2-7; 9 bases align to TRBD1. The CDR3 is 15 residues long. Trimming removed 5 bases from V and 7 bases from J; junction bases left unmatched: 12. Here the CDR3 reads CASSDVVTGGNEQYV. In DNA, the CDR3 is TGTGCCAGCAGTGACGTCGTGACAGGGGGTAATGAGCAGTACGTC.